This T cell receptor (beta chain) was documented in a study of CD8 T cells in Susac syndrome (dated by TCRdb to the late 2010s). Broadly, across the study: The study used repertoire sequencing to test whether antigen drove CD8+ T cell activation and differentiation in Susac syndrome.

To note about this clonotype: Its antigen is not yet known. Per-base qualities were not stored, and no clone one base away is much larger.

The full study reports these points: The number of individuals in the TCR sequencing and HLA analysis was acknowledged as relatively small.

High-throughput TCR beta sequencing profiled peripheral blood CD8+ and CD4+ T cells from healthy donors, Susac syndrome patients and multiple sclerosis patients. The multiple sclerosis controls were treatment-naive patients whose relapsing-remitting disease, either stable or active, fulfilled the revised McDonald criteria. CD8+ TEMRA cells were enriched by FACS, while bulk CD8+ and CD4+ T cells were purified by magnetic negative isolation. Blood was collected in EDTA tubes and processed within 24 hours, with PBMCs isolated through density gradient centrifugation. PBMCs intended for TCR sequencing were frozen in liquid nitrogen and were later thawed in a 37 degrees C water bath. A purity of at least 90% was achieved for sorted or isolated CD4+, CD8+ and CD8+ TEMRA cells. Inclusive of the bounding cysteine and phenylalanine, the CDR3 is 12 residues long. The sequence is cut down to CDR3 DNA, 36 bases in frame from base 1. Looking up the germline V gene (reference sequence) yields CDR1 GTSNPN and CDR2 SVGIG. The junction carries 7 bases between V and J, which are trimmed by 5 bases and 0 bases respectively.

RNA was extracted using the RNeasy kit, and roughly 0.45 to 1 microgram was reverse transcribed with random hexamers. The immunoSEQ multiplex PCR assay, covering 54 Vbeta and 13 Jbeta segments, was used to amplify TCR beta CDR3 regions. Bias from PCR amplification was corrected by using a synthetic template baseline for primer optimization and for computational correction. In the paper's pipeline: Only productive sequences were kept, with reads annotated to V, D and J genes according to IMGT and analyzed in immunoSEQ Analyzer. Clonality was calculated as one minus the Shannon entropy normalized by log2 of the number of productive unique sequences. For each patient and control, public and private clones were evaluated among the 100 most prevalent clones. Susac-specific clones were defined as absent from healthy and MS cohorts, around 1,000 published viral clones and other ImmuneACCESS disease sequences. TCRdb ran its own pipeline on the public reads, namely fastp trimming at Q25 and MiXCR clone calling, and kept in-frame beta chains. Each record represents a unique CDR3 protein, reported with the most common genes and DNA among its rows. The V and J calls were determined by TCRdb, not by the authors. Recorded for this sample are hundreds of thousands of distinct CDR3 sequences; around 93% of them occurred a single time. 0.06% to 0.08% of the sample rests with the top ten.

The sequence is built from TRBV30 and TRBJ1-1, with no reliable assignment of the D segment. The specimen sequenced was CD4+ T cells from PBMCs. The clonotype originates from a human donor with multiple sclerosis. The encoded CDR3 is CAWLTVNTEAFF. The sequence in DNA is TGTGCCTGGCTGACGGTGAACACTGAAGCTTTCTTT.